These 19 T cell receptor beta chains were sequenced from one sample in a study of CD4+ T cells in melanoma. Assay: immunoSEQ multiplex PCR; the TCRdb copy retains only in-frame clones and omits some. The repertoire has fewer than 20,000 clones, about four fifths of them found once; the top ten carry around 4.7%. The sequenced sample was cells from a culture (not recorded whether cultured in vitro). These receptors originate from a human donor with melanoma.

The J gene is TRBJ2-1, the V gene TRBV7-9; D might be TRBD2 (6 bases). The CDR3 extends over 14 amino acids. The germline V gene has CDR1 SEHNR and CDR2 FQNEAQ (reference sequence). Trimming shortened V by 6 bases and J by 6 bases, and 15 bases separated the two germline ends. The CDR3 bases are TGTGCCAGCAGGGTGAGGGCGGAGGGCAATGAGCAGTTCTTC. This gives the protein CASRVRAEGNEQFF.

This clone has just one count. The rearrangement links TRBV6-5 to TRBJ2-1; D is uncertain. The CDR3 runs 14 residues. Trimming cost V 8 bases and J 5 bases, with 16 bases left between them. Germline V gene data show CDR1 as MNHEY and CDR2 as SVGAGI. CDR3 nucleotide sequence: TGTGCCAGCCAGTCGGCAGTTCGCCACAATGAGCAGTTCTTC. Translation gives CASQSAVRHNEQFF.

The genes are TRBV7-9 and TRBJ1-2; TRBD1 is a possible D gene (6 bases). Germline assignment: CDR1 SEHNR and CDR2 FQNEAQ (reference sequence). CDR3 length: 14 residues. The V gene lost 3 bases and the J gene lost 4 bases, with 12 bases spanning the gap. CDR3 amino acids: CASSLPGGRYGYTF. CDR3 DNA sequence: TGTGCCAGCAGCTTGCCCGGGGGCCGCTATGGCTACACCTTC.

This clone appeared once. The chain has TRBV7-3 and TRBJ2-7, with unresolved D. V was cut by 5 bases and J by 3 bases, with 11 bases left in between. The CDR3 loop spans 13 amino acids. The germline V gene has CDR1 SGHTA and CDR2 FQGTGA. The CDR3 sequence is CASSQGPGYEQYF. The CDR3 region has the DNA TGTGCCAGCAGCCAAGGACCCGGCTACGAGCAGTACTTC.

The V call is TRBV5-6, the J call TRBJ2-5; 8 bases line up with TRBD2. Trimming at V came to 4 bases and at J to 1 base, leaving 15 bases not matched to a gene. The CDR3 length is 18 residues. Germline V lookup: CDR1 SGHDT, CDR2 YYEEEE. The chain's CDR3 is CASSLPGARGGPQETQYF. As DNA, the CDR3 is TGTGCCAGCAGCCTACCCGGTGCCCGGGGGGGCCCCCAAGAGACCCAGTACTTC.

This CDR3 reads CASSYRDRAYEQYF. The CDR3 region has the DNA TGTGCCAGCAGTTACCGGGACAGGGCCTACGAGCAGTACTTC. The chain employs TRBV6-5 and TRBJ2-7; 9 positions agree with TRBD1. This CDR3 has 14 residues. V dropped 2 bases and J dropped 2; count of bases not matched to a gene: 1. Germline loops: CDR1 MNHEY, CDR2 SVGAGI.

The rearrangement joins TRBV9 to TRBJ1-4, with TRBD1 matching 9 bases. There are 15 residues in the CDR3. Germline V gene sequence: CDR1 SGDLS, CDR2 YYNGEE. With V trimmed by 0 bases and J by 8 bases, 5 bases remained unmatched. The DNA for the CDR3 is TGTGCCAGCAGCGTAGGCTGGGACAGGGTCGAAAAACTGTTTTTT. It yields the protein CASSVGWDRVEKLFF.

The rearrangement uses TRBV5-1 and TRBJ2-7; 9 nucleotides match TRBD1. The CDR3 has 15 residues. Trimming removed 4 bases from V and 3 bases from J; junction bases left unmatched: 8. Germline assignment: CDR1 SGHRS and CDR2 YFSETQ. CDR3 DNA sequence: TGCGCCAGCAGCACCGGGACAGGGATTGTCTACGAGCAGTACTTC. Its protein product is CASSTGTGIVYEQYF.

The chain joins TRBV4-1 to TRBJ1-6, with D maybe TRBD1 (5 bases). CDR3 length: 15 residues. The germline V and J ends were trimmed by 6 bases and 3 bases, with 12 bases remaining between them. Germline CDR1 MGHRA, CDR2 YSYEKL. The CDR3 loop reads CASRFRADYNSPLHF. The CDR3 DNA is TGCGCCAGCAGATTCAGGGCGGACTATAATTCACCCCTCCACTTT.

This clone was picked up one time. The CDR3 loop is CASSSITSGNTIYF. The CDR3 DNA reads TGTGCCAGCAGCTCTATTACCTCTGGAAACACCATATATTTT. This rearrangement joins TRBV7-2 to TRBJ1-3; D gene ambiguous. The germline CDR1 and CDR2 sequences are SGHTA and FQGNSA. Trimming removed 4 bases from V and 0 bases from J, with 7 bases in between. CDR3 size: 14 residues.

The J gene is TRBJ1-1, the V gene TRBV4-2; no reliable D call. This CDR3 comprises 13 residues. CDR1 and CDR2 from the germline V gene are LGHNA and YNFKEQ. The V and J ends lost 4 bases and 3 bases respectively, with 9 bases between them. This CDR3 is CASSPWVHTEAFF. DNA of the CDR3: TGTGCCAGCAGCCCCTGGGTCCACACTGAAGCTTTCTTT.

The chain recombines TRBV6-1 with TRBJ2-1; TRBD1 aligns across 7 bases. CDR1 is MNHNS and CDR2 is SASEGT in the germline V gene. V shed 6 bases, J shed 7 bases, and the junction held 3 bases outside the gene matches. The CDR3 has 12 amino acids. Here the CDR3 DNA reads TGTGCCAGCAGGGGGACAGTTAATGAGCAGTTCTTC. Encoded protein: CASRGTVNEQFF.

The chain links TRBV7-3 to TRBJ2-2; D is undetermined. The V gene lost 4 bases and the J gene lost 7 bases, with 22 bases spanning the gap. Germline CDR1 reads SGHTA; CDR2 reads FQGTGA. The CDR3 extends over 17 amino acids. The CDR3: CASSSATVPLWGGELFF. In nucleotides, the CDR3 is TGTGCCAGCAGCTCCGCGACCGTGCCCCTTTGGGGCGGGGAGCTGTTTTTT.

This chain joins TRBV9 and TRBJ2-2; D is undetermined. Germline-derived CDR1 and CDR2 are SGDLS and YYNGEE. Deletions cut 0 bases from V and 1 base from J, with 7 bases between. The CDR3 length is 15 residues. CDR3 in DNA: TGTGCCAGCAGCGTAGGCTTTCAGAACACCGGGGAGCTGTTTTTT. Protein sequence: CASSVGFQNTGELFF.

The V and J genes are TRBV7-2 and TRBJ2-2; TRBD2 matches 7 bases. The CDR3 consists of 19 residues. Trimming at V came to 4 bases and at J to 5 bases, leaving 19 bases not matched to a gene. Per the germline V gene, CDR1 is SGHTA and CDR2 is FQGNSA. CDR3 sequence: CASSSKASGTQGSTGELFF. In DNA form, the CDR3 reads TGTGCCAGCAGCTCTAAGGCTAGCGGCACCCAGGGCTCTACCGGGGAGCTGTTTTTT.

This clone has a single count. This chain uses TRBV11-3 with TRBJ2-5, with a weak D call TRBD2 (6 bases). The DNA end is more similar to TRBJ2-7, so the J call may be wrong. CDR1 is SGHNT and CDR2 is YENEEA in the germline V gene. CDR3 length: 14 residues. The CDR3 here is CASSLSGVSYEQYF. The CDR3 nucleotides are TGTGCCAGCAGCTTATCGGGGGTTTCCTACGAGCAGTACTTC.

The chain uses TRBV6-9 and TRBJ1-4; 7 bases align to TRBD1. In germline, CDR1 is MNHGY, CDR2 SVAAGI. The CDR3 is 12 amino acids. V shed 6 bases and J 7 bases; nucleotides not matched to a gene: 2. CDR3 sequence: CASRYRGEKLFF. The CDR3 nucleotides are TGTGCCAGCAGGTACAGGGGTGAAAAACTGTTTTTT.

The chain links TRBV7-9 to TRBJ1-1; a weak D match, TRBD1 (6 bases). The CDR3 is made up of 14 amino acids. V lost 1 base and J 6 bases, leaving 12 bases between the germline ends. The V gene's germline CDR1 is SEHNR and CDR2 FQNEAQ (reference sequence). This CDR3 reads CASSLVGQGPEAFF. The CDR3, as DNA: TGTGCCAGCAGCTTAGTTGGGCAGGGGCCTGAAGCTTTCTTT.

The CDR3 DNA follows: TGTGCCAGTAAGAGGATGAACACTGAAGCTTTCTTT. Its protein product is CASKRMNTEAFF. The rearrangement joins TRBV19 to TRBJ1-1; no definite D call. The germline CDR1 and CDR2 sequences are LNHDA and SQIVND (reference sequence). The CDR3 spans 12 residues. V was trimmed by 7 bases and J by 0 bases, leaving 6 bases between them.